A single sample is the source of the 21 T cell receptor beta chains below, sequenced in a study of blood T cell repertoires in COVID-19 (dated by TCRdb to 2019 to 2021). Receptors were amplified or captured by the immunoSEQ multiplex PCR assay. The table comes from immuneACCESS by way of TCRdb, which keeps in-frame sequences with V and J called. Part of the clones is missing from these tables; in studies checked, under half for an unresolved V gene and the rest for unknown reasons. The sample records over 85,000 clones, about 79% of which are singletons. The biggest ten clones account for roughly 25% of the sample. Sequencing input: peripheral blood. The receptors originated from a man aged 60-69 years with acute or convalescent COVID-19.

A single count supports this clone. The chain uses TRBV15 and TRBJ2-6; D might be TRBD1 (6 bases). CDR1 is LNHNV, CDR2 YYDKDF, per germline (reference sequence). CDR3 size: 15 residues. V was clipped by 5 bases and J by 2 bases, with 10 bases between them. CDR3 nucleotides: TGTGCCACCAGCTCAAACAGGGCTGGGGCCAACGTCCTGACTTTC. This encodes CATSSNRAGANVLTF.

This chain links TRBV6-1 with TRBJ2-5; D unclear. Germline values: CDR1 MNHNS, CDR2 SASEGT. CDR3 length: 13 amino acids. V was cut by 3 bases and J by 5 bases, with 10 bases left in between. The CDR3: CASSETVHETQYF. The CDR3 bases are TGTGCCAGCAGTGAGACTGTCCACGAGACCCAGTACTTC.

The chain is built from TRBV11-2 and TRBJ2-1, with 10 positions matching TRBD1. The CDR3 covers 16 residues. Germline CDR1 reads SGHAT; CDR2 reads FQNNGV. V shed 6 bases and J 7 bases; nucleotides not matched to a gene: 12. In DNA form, the CDR3 reads TGTGCCAGCAGTTCAGACCGGGACAGGGGAGGAAATGAGCAGTTCTTC. It codes for CASSSDRDRGGNEQFF.

J is TRBJ1-2 and V is TRBV5-8, with TRBD1 matching over 7 bases. The CDR3 consists of 15 residues. Germline V gene lookup returns CDR1 SGHTS and CDR2 YDEGEE. Germline trimming cut 1 base from V and 4 bases from J; bases unmatched to any gene: 7. This chain's CDR3 is CASSLSGGRVYGYTF. The DNA for the CDR3 is TGTGCCAGCAGCTTGTCAGGGGGGCGCGTCTATGGCTACACCTTC.

The chain uses TRBV3-1 (or the pseudogene TRBV3-2) and TRBJ1-6, with a weak D call TRBD1 (5 bases). Germline CDR1 is LGHDT and CDR2 is YNNKEL (reference sequence). CDR3 length: 12 residues. V shed 2 bases and J shed 9 bases, with 5 bases lying between them. CDR3 sequence: CASSQQGSPLHF. The CDR3 DNA reads TGTGCCAGCAGCCAACAGGGTTCACCCCTCCACTTT.

The chain couples TRBV29-1 to TRBJ2-5; tentative D call: TRBD1 (6 bases). CDR1 is SQVTM and CDR2 is ANQGSEA in the germline V gene. Trimming took off 4 bases at V and 5 bases at J, with 14 bases between the two ends. The CDR3 has 13 amino acids. CDR3 region: CSVGQYTGETQYF. CDR3 coding DNA: TGCAGCGTTGGCCAGTACACAGGGGAGACCCAGTACTTC.

This sequence joins TRBV7-2 and TRBJ2-1; 9 bases map to TRBD1. V lost 8 bases to trimming and J lost 5 bases; unmatched junction nucleotides: 13. This CDR3 is 16 amino acids long. Germline CDR1 and CDR2: SGHTA and FQGNSA. CDR3 in amino acids: CASLYGGQGSHNEQFF. CDR3 sequence (DNA): TGTGCCAGCCTATATGGGGGACAGGGTAGCCACAATGAGCAGTTCTTC.

V usage is TRBV28 and J usage is TRBJ1-5; 11 nucleotides align to TRBD1. There are 15 residues in the CDR3. J was trimmed by 6 bases and V by 6 bases; bases with no gene match: 7. Germline CDR1 is MDHEN and CDR2 is SYDVKM. The CDR3 DNA sequence: TGTGCCAGCAGACTTAGGGACAGGGGGTTTCAGCCCCAGCATTTT. Its translation is CASRLRDRGFQPQHF.

The chain is built from TRBV3-1 (or the pseudogene TRBV3-2) and TRBJ1-1; D might be TRBD1 (6 bases). The V gene lost 1 base and the J gene lost 1 base, with 10 bases spanning the gap. The germline gives CDR1 LGHDT, CDR2 YNNKEL (reference sequence). CDR3 size: 15 residues. The CDR3 spells CASSQGQVKNTEAFF. CDR3 DNA: TGTGCCAGCAGCCAAGGACAGGTGAAGAACACTGAAGCTTTCTTT.

The chain links TRBV5-1 to TRBJ2-2; TRBD1 aligns across 8 bases. Germline values: CDR1 SGHRS, CDR2 YFSETQ. V gave up 0 bases and J gave up 1 base; unmatched junction bases: 14. CDR3 size: 20 residues. Here the CDR3 reads CASSLEPGGKGYKNTGELFF. Here the CDR3 DNA reads TGCGCCAGCAGCTTGGAGCCAGGGGGCAAAGGCTACAAGAACACCGGGGAGCTGTTTTTT.

This chain links TRBV2 with TRBJ1-5; a weak D match, TRBD1 (6 bases). Trimming pared 3 bases from V and 7 bases from J, leaving 16 bases between. The CDR3 has 15 residues. CDR1 is SNHLY and CDR2 is FYNNEI in the germline V gene. The CDR3 nucleotides read TGTGCCAGCAGTGATCAGGGGTTGTTAGACCAGCCCCAGCATTTT. Encoded protein: CASSDQGLLDQPQHF.

This clone was seen a few times. CDR3 in DNA: TGTGCCAGCACAACTCGGGGAAACTATGGCTACACCTTC. The encoded protein is CASTTRGNYGYTF. The chain carries TRBV27 and TRBJ1-2, with D hard to call. V was cut by 7 bases and J by 2 bases, with 11 bases left in between. The CDR3 is made up of 13 amino acids. Germline lookup yields CDR1 MNHEY and CDR2 SMNVEV (reference sequence).

The V call is TRBV6-5, the J call TRBJ1-1; weak D call: TRBD1 (5 bases). The germline V gene encodes CDR1 MNHEY and CDR2 SVGAGI. The CDR3 consists of 14 residues. V lost 7 bases and J lost 1, with 13 bases in between. The CDR3 nucleotides are TGTGCCAGCACCCCGGGGGGACCGAACACTGAAGCTTTCTTT. Amino acids: CASTPGGPNTEAFF.

This clone is a singleton in its sample. J is TRBJ1-2 and V is TRBV12-3 or TRBV12-4; 7 nucleotides match TRBD1. Trimming at V came to 5 bases and at J to 10 bases, leaving 7 bases not matched to a gene. This CDR3 comprises 12 residues. The CDR3 DNA is TGTGCCAGCAGTCAAACACAGGGGTCCTACACCTTC. This translates into CASSQTQGSYTF.

The chain uses TRBV5-4 and TRBJ2-3, with D perhaps TRBD1 (5 bases). The V gene lost 1 base and the J gene lost 4 bases, with 16 bases spanning the gap. Per germline, CDR1 SGHNT and CDR2 YYREEE (reference sequence). This CDR3 comprises 16 residues. Here the CDR3 DNA reads TGTGCCAGCAGCTTGAGGGTCGCCTGGGGCGCAGATACGCAGTATTTT. Amino acid sequence: CASSLRVAWGADTQYF.

The chain uses TRBV3-1 (or the pseudogene TRBV3-2) and TRBJ2-2; 10 positions agree with TRBD1. The J segment lost 6 bases and the V segment lost 2 bases, leaving 9 bases of the junction unmatched. In germline, CDR1 is LGHDT, CDR2 YNNKEL (reference sequence). The CDR3 runs 17 residues. The CDR3, as DNA: TGTGCCAGCAGCCAAACCCGGGACAGGGGTCTAGCCGGGGAGCTGTTTTTT. It codes for CASSQTRDRGLAGELFF.

This clone appeared once. The chain employs TRBV18 and TRBJ1-1; the D gene is possibly TRBD1 (5 bases). V dropped 3 bases and J dropped 6 bases, with 20 bases sitting between them. Per germline, CDR1 KGHSH and CDR2 LQKENI. The CDR3 loop spans 16 amino acids. The CDR3 DNA is TGTGCCAGCTCACCCGCCGCCCGGGGGTTTAAAGCTGAAGCTTTCTTT. Amino acids: CASSPAARGFKAEAFF.

The chain joins TRBV2 to TRBJ1-2; no clear D. Trimming shortened V by 4 bases and J by 2 bases, and 8 bases separated the two germline ends. CDR1 SNHLY and CDR2 FYNNEI come from the germline V gene. The CDR3 has 13 amino acids. CDR3 protein: CASSVDTNYGYTF. The CDR3 region has the DNA TGTGCCAGCAGTGTAGACACAAACTATGGCTACACCTTC.

The chain couples TRBV5-1 to TRBJ2-1, with 12 positions matching TRBD2. Germline V gene sequence: CDR1 SGHRS, CDR2 YFSETQ. This CDR3 has 17 residues. Trimming took 4 bases from V and 7 from J; bases not matched to a gene: 12. Here the CDR3 DNA reads TGCGCCAGCAGCCCCCCCGTGCTAGCGGGGGGGAGTAATGAGCAGTTCTTC. This codes for CASSPPVLAGGSNEQFF.

Here the CDR3 reads CARVPPAHTEAFF. DNA of the CDR3: TGTGCCAGGGTTCCCCCCGCGCACACTGAAGCTTTCTTT. This sequence joins TRBV2 and TRBJ1-1; no clear D. The CDR3 sequence is 13 residues long. V gave up 9 bases and J gave up 3 bases, with 14 bases separating them. Germline values: CDR1 SNHLY, CDR2 FYNNEI. The complete variable domain, with remaining parts taken from reference TRBV2 and TRBJ1-1, reads EPEVTQTPSHQVTQMGQEVILRCVPISNHLYFYWYRQILGQKVEFLVSFYNNEISEKSEIFDDQFSVERPDGSNFTLKIRSTKLEDSAMYFCARVPPAHTEAFFGQGTRLTVV.

The chain carries TRBV6-5 and TRBJ1-1, with 7 bases identical to TRBD1. Germline lookup yields CDR1 MNHEY and CDR2 SVGAGI. Trimming removed 4 bases from V and 6 bases from J; junction bases left unmatched: 11. The length of the CDR3 is 15 residues. The CDR3 spells CASSLDEKGAPEAFF. CDR3 in DNA: TGTGCCAGCAGTTTAGACGAAAAGGGGGCCCCTGAAGCTTTCTTT.